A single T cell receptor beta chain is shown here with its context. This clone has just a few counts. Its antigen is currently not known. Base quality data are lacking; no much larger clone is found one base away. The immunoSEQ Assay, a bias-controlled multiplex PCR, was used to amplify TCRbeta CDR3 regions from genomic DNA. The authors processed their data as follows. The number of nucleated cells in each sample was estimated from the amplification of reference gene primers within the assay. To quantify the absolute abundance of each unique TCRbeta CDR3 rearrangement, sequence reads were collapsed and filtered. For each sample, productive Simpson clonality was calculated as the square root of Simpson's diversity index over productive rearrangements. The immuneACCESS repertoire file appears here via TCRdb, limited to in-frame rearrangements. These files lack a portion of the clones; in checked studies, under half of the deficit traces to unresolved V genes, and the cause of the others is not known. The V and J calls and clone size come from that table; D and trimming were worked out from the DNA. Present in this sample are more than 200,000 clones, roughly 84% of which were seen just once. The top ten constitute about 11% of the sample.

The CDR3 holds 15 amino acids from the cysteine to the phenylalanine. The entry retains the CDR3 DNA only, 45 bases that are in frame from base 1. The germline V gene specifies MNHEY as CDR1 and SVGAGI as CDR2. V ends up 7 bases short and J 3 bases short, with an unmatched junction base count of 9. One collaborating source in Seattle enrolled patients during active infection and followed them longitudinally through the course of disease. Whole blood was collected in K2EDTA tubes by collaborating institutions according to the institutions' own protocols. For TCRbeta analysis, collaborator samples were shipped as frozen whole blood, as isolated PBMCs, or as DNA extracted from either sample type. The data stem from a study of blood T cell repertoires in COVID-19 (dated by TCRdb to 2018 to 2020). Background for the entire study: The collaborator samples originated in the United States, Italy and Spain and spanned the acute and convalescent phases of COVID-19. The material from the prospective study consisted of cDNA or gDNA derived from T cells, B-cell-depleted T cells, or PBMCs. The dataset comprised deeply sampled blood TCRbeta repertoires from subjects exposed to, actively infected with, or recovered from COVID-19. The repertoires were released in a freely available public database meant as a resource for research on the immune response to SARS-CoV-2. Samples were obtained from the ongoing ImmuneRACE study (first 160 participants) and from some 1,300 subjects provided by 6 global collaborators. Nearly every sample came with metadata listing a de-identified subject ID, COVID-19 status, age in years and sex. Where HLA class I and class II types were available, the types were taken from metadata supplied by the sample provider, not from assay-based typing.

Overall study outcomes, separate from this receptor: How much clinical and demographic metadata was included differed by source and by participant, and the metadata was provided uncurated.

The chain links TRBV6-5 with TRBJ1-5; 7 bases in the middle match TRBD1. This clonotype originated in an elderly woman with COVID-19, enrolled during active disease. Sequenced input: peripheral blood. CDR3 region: CASNRDSLANQPQHF. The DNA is TGTGCCAGCAATAGGGACAGTCTGGCCAATCAGCCCCAGCATTTT.